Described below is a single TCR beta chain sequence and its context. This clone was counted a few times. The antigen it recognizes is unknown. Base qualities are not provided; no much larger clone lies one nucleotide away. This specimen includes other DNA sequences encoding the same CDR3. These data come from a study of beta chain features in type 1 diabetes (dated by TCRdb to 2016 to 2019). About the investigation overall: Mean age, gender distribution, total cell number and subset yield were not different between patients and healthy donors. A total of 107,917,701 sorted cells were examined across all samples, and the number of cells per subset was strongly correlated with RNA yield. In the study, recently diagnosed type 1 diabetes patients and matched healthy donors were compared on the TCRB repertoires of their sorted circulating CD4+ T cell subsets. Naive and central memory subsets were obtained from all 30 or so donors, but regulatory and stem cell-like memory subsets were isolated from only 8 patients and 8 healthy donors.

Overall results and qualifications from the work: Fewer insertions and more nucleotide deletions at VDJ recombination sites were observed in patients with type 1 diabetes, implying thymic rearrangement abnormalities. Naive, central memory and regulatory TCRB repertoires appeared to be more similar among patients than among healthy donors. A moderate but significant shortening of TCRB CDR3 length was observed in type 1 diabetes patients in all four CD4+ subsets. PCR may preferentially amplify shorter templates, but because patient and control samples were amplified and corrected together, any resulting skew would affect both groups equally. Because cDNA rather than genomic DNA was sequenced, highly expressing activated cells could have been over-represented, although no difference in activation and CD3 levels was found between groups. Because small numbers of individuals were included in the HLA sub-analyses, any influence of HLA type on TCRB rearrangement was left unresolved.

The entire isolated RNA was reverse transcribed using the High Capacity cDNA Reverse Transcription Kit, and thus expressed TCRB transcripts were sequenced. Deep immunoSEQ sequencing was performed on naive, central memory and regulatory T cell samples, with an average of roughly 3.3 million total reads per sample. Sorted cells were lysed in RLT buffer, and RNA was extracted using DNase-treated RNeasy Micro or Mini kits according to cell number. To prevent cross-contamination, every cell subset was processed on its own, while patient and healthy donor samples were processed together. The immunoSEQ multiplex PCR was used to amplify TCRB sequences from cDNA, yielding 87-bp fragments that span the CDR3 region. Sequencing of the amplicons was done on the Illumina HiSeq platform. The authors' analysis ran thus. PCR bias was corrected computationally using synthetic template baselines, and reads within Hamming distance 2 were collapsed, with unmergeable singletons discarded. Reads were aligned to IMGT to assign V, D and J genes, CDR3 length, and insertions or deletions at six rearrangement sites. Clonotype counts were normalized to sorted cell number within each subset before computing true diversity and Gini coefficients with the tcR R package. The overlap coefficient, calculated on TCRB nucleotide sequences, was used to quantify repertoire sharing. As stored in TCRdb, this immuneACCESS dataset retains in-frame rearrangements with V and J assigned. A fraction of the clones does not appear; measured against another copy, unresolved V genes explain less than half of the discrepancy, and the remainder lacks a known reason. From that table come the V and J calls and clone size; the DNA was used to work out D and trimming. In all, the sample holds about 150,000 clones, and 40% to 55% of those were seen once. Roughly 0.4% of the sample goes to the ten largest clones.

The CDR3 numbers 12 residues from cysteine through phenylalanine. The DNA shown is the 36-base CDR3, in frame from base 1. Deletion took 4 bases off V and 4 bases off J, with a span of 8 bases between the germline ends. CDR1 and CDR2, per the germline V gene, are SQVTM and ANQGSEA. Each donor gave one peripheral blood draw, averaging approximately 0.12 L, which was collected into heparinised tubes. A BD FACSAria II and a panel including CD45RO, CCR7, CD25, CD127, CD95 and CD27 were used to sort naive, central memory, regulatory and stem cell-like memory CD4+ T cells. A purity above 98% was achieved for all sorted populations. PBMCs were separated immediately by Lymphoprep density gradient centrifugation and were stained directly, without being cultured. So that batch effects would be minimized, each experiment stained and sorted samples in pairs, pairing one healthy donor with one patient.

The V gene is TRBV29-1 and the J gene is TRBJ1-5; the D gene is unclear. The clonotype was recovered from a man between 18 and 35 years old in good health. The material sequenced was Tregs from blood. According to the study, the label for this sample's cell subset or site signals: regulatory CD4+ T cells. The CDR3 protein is CSVGGGNQPQHF. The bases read TGCAGCGTTGGGGGAGGAAATCAGCCCCAGCATTTT. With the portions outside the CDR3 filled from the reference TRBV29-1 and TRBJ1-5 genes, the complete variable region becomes SAVISQKPSRDICQRGTSLTIQCQVDSQVTMMFWYRQQPGQSLTLIATANQGSEATYESGFVIDKFPISRPNLTFSTLTVSNMSPEDSSIYLCSVGGGNQPQHFGDGTRLSIL.